This paragraph covers one T cell receptor beta chain sequence. Its antigen remains unknown. Tumor samples were taken before definitive surgery or chemotherapy. The data stem from a study of high-grade serous ovarian cancer treatment subgroups. Trimming cost V 3 bases and J 0 bases; bases outside gene matches: 8. Germline loops: CDR1 SEHNR, CDR2 FQNEAQ (reference sequence). The CDR3 length is 16 residues. Regarding the study as a whole: Higher neoantigen levels went with greater TCR clonal relatedness. Repertoire analysis covered CDR3 alone, not CDR1 or CDR2. Repertoire similarity ranged roughly 0.095 to 0.79 between tumors of one patient.

Using immunoSEQ multiplex PCR, the repertoire was profiled, and TCRdb retains in-frame clones only, with some absent. The sample lists under 8,000 clones, more than 65% occurring once. Source material: tumor tissue. This chain joins TRBV7-9 and TRBJ2-7, with 7 bases matching TRBD2. This sequence originates from a human donor with high-grade serous ovarian cancer. CDR3 sequence (DNA): TGTGCCAGCAGCTTTCCAGGACTAGGGGTCTCCTACGAGCAGTACTTC. Translation: CASSFPGLGVSYEQYF. Complete variable domain (other parts from reference TRBV7-9 and TRBJ2-7): DTGVSQNPRHKITKRGQNVTFRCDPISEHNRLYWYRQTLGQGPEFLTYFQNEAQLEKSRLLSDRFSAERPKGSFSTLEIQRTEQGDSAMYLCASSFPGLGVSYEQYFGPGTRLTVT.